A single sample is the source of the 26 T cell receptor beta chains below, sequenced in a study of T cell responses to AZD1222 COVID-19 vaccine. Profiling relied on immunoSEQ multiplex PCR, and the TCRdb table lists in-frame clones only, not all of them. The sample records around 140,000 clones, about 90% being singletons. The sequenced sample was peripheral blood, obtained 28 days after the second AZD1222 dose. These receptor sequences come from an adult who received the AZD1222 COVID-19 vaccine.

The chain couples TRBV7-8 to TRBJ1-6; possibly TRBD1 for D (5 bases). Germline-derived CDR1 and CDR2 are SGHVS and FQNEAQ. The CDR3 loop spans 15 amino acids. The V gene lost 7 bases and the J gene lost 7 bases, with 17 bases spanning the gap. DNA of the CDR3: TGTGCCAGCACCCGAGACGTCTGGGGGAATTCACCCCTCCACTTT. This sequence encodes CASTRDVWGNSPLHF.

The rearrangement joins TRBV27 to TRBJ1-2, with TRBD1 identical over 11 bases. Germline assignment: CDR1 MNHEY and CDR2 SMNVEV (reference sequence). CDR3 length equals 13 residues. The J segment lost 7 bases and the V segment lost 6 bases, leaving 4 bases of the junction unmatched. DNA for the CDR3: TGTGCCAGCAGCACCGGGACAGGGGGTGGCTACACCTTC. Amino acids: CASSTGTGGGYTF.

The rearrangement uses TRBV7-2 and TRBJ2-5; 9 nucleotides match TRBD1. This CDR3 is 15 amino acids long. The ends lost 0 bases at V and 5 bases at J; junction bases unmatched: 4. The V gene's germline CDR1 is SGHTA and CDR2 FQGNSA. This CDR3 is CASSLAGQGGETQYF. The DNA of the CDR3 is TGTGCCAGCAGCTTAGCGGGACAGGGAGGGGAGACCCAGTACTTC.

CDR3: CASSPPGRSSYNEQFF. CDR3 sequence (DNA): TGTGCCAGCTCACCCCCCGGGAGAAGCTCCTACAATGAGCAGTTCTTC. The chain carries TRBV18 and TRBJ2-1; D is perhaps TRBD2 (6 bases). The CDR3 extends over 16 amino acids. CDR1 is KGHSH, CDR2 LQKENI, per germline. V was clipped by 3 bases and J by 0 bases, with 12 bases between them.

The chain uses TRBV5-1 and TRBJ2-3; D not resolved. CDR3 length equals 14 residues. V lost 2 bases, J lost 0 bases, and 7 bases lay in between. Germline V gene lookup returns CDR1 SGHRS and CDR2 YFSETQ. CDR3 sequence (DNA): TGCGCCAGCAGCTTAGCAGTAAGCACAGATACGCAGTATTTT. This translates into CASSLAVSTDTQYF. The whole variable domain, filled in from reference TRBV5-1 and TRBJ2-3, reads KAGVTQTPRYLIKTRGQQVTLSCSPISGHRSVSWYQQTPGQGLQFLFEYFSETQRNKGNFPGRFSGRQFSNSRSEMNVSTLELGDSALYLCASSLAVSTDTQYFGPGTRLTVL.

The V gene is TRBV5-1, the J gene TRBJ2-1; D is perhaps TRBD2 (5 bases). The germline V gene encodes CDR1 SGHRS and CDR2 YFSETQ. The CDR3 runs 15 residues. Trimming took off 4 bases at V and 0 bases at J, with 11 bases between the two ends. CDR3 region: CASSPAVLSYNEQFF. CDR3 nucleotides: TGCGCCAGCAGCCCAGCGGTTCTCTCCTACAATGAGCAGTTCTTC.

This rearrangement joins TRBV4-3 to TRBJ1-2; D ambiguous. Looked up from germline, CDR1 is LGHNA and CDR2 is YSLEER. This CDR3 has 14 amino acids. The ends were cut back, 0 bases at V and 7 bases at J, with 12 bases in the middle. In DNA, the CDR3 is TGCGCCAGCAGCCAAGAGGGAGGGCTCGGTGGCTACACCTTC. Translation gives CASSQEGGLGGYTF.

The rearrangement joins TRBV7-6 to TRBJ2-2; 7 bases line up with TRBD1. From germline, CDR1 is SGHVS and CDR2 FNYEAQ. The CDR3 is 16 amino acids. V trimming: 5 bases; J trimming: 2 bases; junction bases outside the gene matches: 8. CDR3 sequence reads: CASSPGQRGNTGELFF. The CDR3 DNA reads as TGTGCCAGCAGCCCGGGACAGAGGGGCAACACCGGGGAGCTGTTTTTT. Based on the CDR3 plus reference TRBV7-6 and TRBJ2-2, the full variable domain is GAGVSQSPRYKVTKRGQDVALRCDPISGHVSLYWYRQALGQGPEFLTYFNYEAQQDKSGLPNDRFSAERPEGSISTLTIQRTEQRDSAMYRCASSPGQRGNTGELFFGEGSRLTVL.

The CDR3 DNA sequence: TGTGCCAGCAGCTCCCCCCCGGGACTAGCGGGAGGCCGGGATGAGCAGTTCTTC. It yields the protein CASSSPPGLAGGRDEQFF. This chain links TRBV7-2 with TRBJ2-1, with 15 bases lining up with TRBD2. The V gene's germline CDR1 is SGHTA and CDR2 FQGNSA. J lost 8 bases, V lost 4 bases, and 12 bases had no gene match. This CDR3 comprises 18 residues. The full variable domain, rest sourced from reference TRBV7-2 and TRBJ2-1, is GAGVSQSPSNKVTEKGKDVELRCDPISGHTALYWYRQSLGQGLEFLIYFQGNSAPDKSGLPSDRFSAERTGGSVSTLTIQRTQQEDSAVYLCASSSPPGLAGGRDEQFFGPGTRLTVL.

The V call is TRBV6-5, the J call TRBJ2-7; D is unresolved. The CDR3 contains 15 residues. CDR1 and CDR2 (germline): MNHEY, SVGAGI. V dropped 0 bases and J dropped 3 bases, with 12 bases sitting between them. CDR3: CASSYSGRADYEQYF. CDR3 coding DNA: TGTGCCAGCAGTTACTCGGGTAGGGCCGACTACGAGCAGTACTTC.

This chain uses TRBV4-3 with TRBJ2-7, with 9 bases lining up with TRBD1. The CDR3 extends over 14 amino acids. Germline V gene sequence: CDR1 LGHNA, CDR2 YSLEER. J was trimmed by 5 bases and V by 1 base; bases with no gene match: 3. The CDR3 region is CASSQAGQGDEQYF. Written as DNA, the CDR3 is TGCGCCAGCAGCCAAGCGGGACAGGGCGACGAGCAGTACTTC.

The chain carries TRBV15 and TRBJ1-4, with 7 bases matching TRBD1. With 1 base clipped from V and 4 bases from J, the junction kept 6 bases outside the gene matches. The CDR3 is 16 amino acids. Germline V gene lookup returns CDR1 LNHNV and CDR2 YYDKDF (reference sequence). CDR3 nucleotides: TGTGCCACCAGCAGAGCCAGGGACAGCTATAATGAAAAACTGTTTTTT. Encoded protein: CATSRARDSYNEKLFF.

The rearrangement joins TRBV6-2 or TRBV6-3 to TRBJ1-5; a possible D gene is TRBD1 (6 bases). CDR1 is MNHEY and CDR2 is SVGEGT in the germline V gene. Trimming cost V 5 bases and J 7 bases, with 21 bases left between them. CDR3 size: 16 residues. The CDR3 here is CASSQGGQGLWQPQHF. The CDR3 nucleotides are TGTGCCAGCAGTCAAGGGGGGCAGGGGCTTTGGCAGCCCCAGCATTTT.

This clone was observed a single time. This sequence joins TRBV19 and TRBJ1-2; 8 bases are a match to TRBD1. The CDR3 loop spans 14 amino acids. Germline values: CDR1 LNHDA, CDR2 SQIVND (reference sequence). Losses at the gene ends were 5 bases for V and 9 bases for J; bases not matched to a gene: 11. CDR3 sequence: CASSPQDRADRYTF. CDR3 nucleotides: TGTGCCAGTAGTCCGCAGGACAGGGCCGATCGCTACACCTTC.

CDR3 DNA: TGTGCCAGCACGGGGGCGTCTAACTATGGCTACACCTTC. This codes for CASTGASNYGYTF. V and J are TRBV9 and TRBJ1-2; the D gene is possibly TRBD1 (6 bases). V was trimmed by 6 bases and J by 0 bases, leaving 9 bases between them. Germline-derived CDR1 and CDR2 are SGDLS and YYNGEE. The CDR3 spans 13 residues.

The rearrangement links TRBV27 to TRBJ1-5; 9 bases are a match to TRBD1. The CDR3 extends over 14 amino acids. From germline, CDR1 is MNHEY and CDR2 SMNVEV (reference sequence). V lost 8 bases to trimming and J lost 3 bases; unmatched junction nucleotides: 5. The CDR3 loop reads CASSGQGNNQPQHF. CDR3 DNA: TGTGCCAGCTCGGGACAGGGAAACAATCAGCCCCAGCATTTT.

This rearrangement joins TRBV30 to TRBJ1-1; 9 positions match TRBD1. V lost 4 bases to trimming and J lost 1 base; unmatched junction nucleotides: 7. Germline values: CDR1 GTSNPN, CDR2 SVGIG (reference sequence). The CDR3 length is 15 residues. The CDR3 bases are TGTGCCTGGAAGCCCCCGGACAGGGGGAACACTGAAGCTTTCTTT. Protein product: CAWKPPDRGNTEAFF. The complete variable domain, with remaining parts taken from reference TRBV30 and TRBJ1-1, reads SQTIHQWPATLVQPVGSPLSLECTVEGTSNPNLYWYRQAAGRGLQLLFYSVGIGQISSEVPQNLSASRPQDRQFILSSKKLLLSDSGFYLCAWKPPDRGNTEAFFGQGTRLTVV.

As for this clone: The sample contains more than one DNA sequence encoding this CDR3. This chain uses TRBV5-1 with TRBJ2-5; 9 positions agree with TRBD1. With 4 bases clipped from V and 5 bases from J, the junction kept 6 bases outside the gene matches. This CDR3 has 14 residues. Per germline, CDR1 SGHRS and CDR2 YFSETQ. This CDR3 is CASSMGQGEETQYF. In DNA form, the CDR3 reads TGCGCCAGCAGCATGGGACAGGGAGAGGAGACCCAGTACTTC.

This chain uses TRBV30 with TRBJ1-2; tentatively, D is TRBD1 (6 bases). Germline V gene data show CDR1 as GTSNPN and CDR2 as SVGIG (reference sequence). This CDR3 spans 13 amino acids. Between the trimmed V and J ends, which lost 1 base and 6 bases, there was a span of 12 bases. The CDR3 bases are TGTGCCTGGAGTGGTCACAGGGACGATGGCTACACCTTC. Translated: CAWSGHRDDGYTF.

The J gene is TRBJ1-1, the V gene TRBV18, with D unresolved. The V end was cut by 3 bases, the J end by 1 base, with 12 bases between. The CDR3 length is 15 residues. Germline V lookup: CDR1 KGHSH, CDR2 LQKENI. The CDR3 DNA reads as TGTGCCAGCTCACCGATTCCGGGATCGAACACTGAAGCTTTCTTT. Translating it yields CASSPIPGSNTEAFF.

V gene TRBV6-5 combines with J gene TRBJ1-3, with TRBD1 matching over 8 bases. This CDR3 spans 15 amino acids. Germline CDR1 and CDR2: MNHEY and SVGAGI. J gave up 3 bases and V 6 bases, and 7 bases lay outside the gene matches. CDR3 sequence reads: CASSPTGAYGNTIYF. In DNA form, the CDR3 reads TGTGCCAGCAGCCCGACAGGGGCATATGGAAACACCATATATTTT.

The gene calls are TRBV18 and TRBJ2-1, with 10 bases identical to TRBD2. CDR1 KGHSH and CDR2 LQKENI come from the germline V gene. The V and J ends lost 6 bases and 7 bases, in that order; junction bases with no gene match: 9. The CDR3 is made up of 15 amino acids. CDR3 nucleotides: TGTGCCAGCTCTCAGAAAGCGGGAGGGCGAAATGAGCAGTTCTTC. Residues: CASSQKAGGRNEQFF. Full variable domain (remainder filled in from reference TRBV18 and TRBJ2-1): NAGVMQNPRHLVRRRGQEARLRCSPMKGHSHVYWYRQLPEEGLKFMVYLQKENIIDESGMPKERFSAEFPKEGPSILRIQQVVRGDSAAYFCASSQKAGGRNEQFFGPGTRLTVL.

The chain is built from TRBV7-2 and TRBJ1-5, with a possible D match to TRBD1 (5 bases). Trimming took 4 bases from V and 5 from J, leaving 15 bases between them. This CDR3 spans 15 amino acids. Looked up from germline, CDR1 is SGHTA and CDR2 is FQGNSA. CDR3: CASSSLGQGYQPQHF. The CDR3 coding sequence is TGTGCCAGCAGCTCGTTGGGGCAGGGCTATCAGCCCCAGCATTTT.

V gene TRBV7-8 combines with J gene TRBJ2-2, with 9 positions matching TRBD1. With V trimmed by 5 bases and J by 0 bases, 7 bases remained unmatched. The germline CDR1 and CDR2 sequences are SGHVS and FQNEAQ. This CDR3 is built from 17 residues. This chain's CDR3 is CASSHRQGGANTGELFF. The CDR3 bases are TGTGCCAGCAGCCACAGACAGGGGGGCGCGAACACCGGGGAGCTGTTTTTT.

In nucleotides, the CDR3 is TGCAGTGCTAGTAGGACTAGCGGCACAGATACGCAGTATTTT. As protein: CSASRTSGTDTQYF. The chain combines TRBV20-1 with TRBJ2-3, with 9 bases lining up with TRBD2. V was pared by 3 bases and J by 1 base, with 2 bases of the junction left unmatched. The germline gives CDR1 DFQATT, CDR2 SNEGSKA (reference sequence). The CDR3 totals 14 residues.

This chain connects TRBV15 to TRBJ1-4; D might be TRBD1 (5 bases). V dropped 5 bases and J dropped 9 bases, with 16 bases sitting between them. From germline, CDR1 is LNHNV and CDR2 YYDKDF (reference sequence). The CDR3 has 14 residues. The CDR3 sequence is CATSGGTRVKKLFF. The CDR3 DNA sequence: TGTGCCACCAGCGGGGGGACCAGGGTTAAAAAACTGTTTTTT. Based on the CDR3 plus reference TRBV15 and TRBJ1-4, the full variable domain is DAMVIQNPRYQVTQFGKPVTLSCSQTLNHNVMYWYQQKSSQAPKLLFHYYDKDFNNEADTPDNFQSRRPNTSFCFLDIRSPGLGDTAMYLCATSGGTRVKKLFFGSGTQLSVL.